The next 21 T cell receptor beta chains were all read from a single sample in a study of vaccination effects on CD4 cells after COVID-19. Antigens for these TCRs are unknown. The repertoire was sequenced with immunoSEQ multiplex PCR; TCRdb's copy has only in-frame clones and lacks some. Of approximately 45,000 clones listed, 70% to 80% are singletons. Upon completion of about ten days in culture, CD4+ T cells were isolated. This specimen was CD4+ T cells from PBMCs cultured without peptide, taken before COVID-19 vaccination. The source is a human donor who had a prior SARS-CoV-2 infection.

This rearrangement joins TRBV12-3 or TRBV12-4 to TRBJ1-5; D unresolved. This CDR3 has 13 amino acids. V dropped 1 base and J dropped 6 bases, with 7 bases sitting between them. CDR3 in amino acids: CASSLGDGQPQHF. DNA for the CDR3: TGTGCCAGCAGTTTAGGTGATGGTCAGCCCCAGCATTTT.

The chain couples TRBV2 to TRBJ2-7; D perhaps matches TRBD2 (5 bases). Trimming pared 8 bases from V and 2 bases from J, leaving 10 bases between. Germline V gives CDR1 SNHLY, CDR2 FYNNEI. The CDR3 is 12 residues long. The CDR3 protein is CASAGRPYEQYF. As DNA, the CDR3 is TGTGCCAGCGCTGGGAGACCCTACGAGCAGTACTTC. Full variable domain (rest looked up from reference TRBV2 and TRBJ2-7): EPEVTQTPSHQVTQMGQEVILRCVPISNHLYFYWYRQILGQKVEFLVSFYNNEISEKSEIFDDQFSVERPDGSNFTLKIRSTKLEDSAMYFCASAGRPYEQYFGPGTRLTVT.

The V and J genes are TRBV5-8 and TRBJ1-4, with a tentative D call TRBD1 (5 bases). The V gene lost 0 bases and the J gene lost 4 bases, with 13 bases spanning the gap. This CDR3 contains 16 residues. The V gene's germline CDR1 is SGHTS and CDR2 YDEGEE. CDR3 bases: TGTGCCAGCAGCTTGGACGGGGCAGCTCATAATGAAAAACTGTTTTTT. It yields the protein CASSLDGAAHNEKLFF.

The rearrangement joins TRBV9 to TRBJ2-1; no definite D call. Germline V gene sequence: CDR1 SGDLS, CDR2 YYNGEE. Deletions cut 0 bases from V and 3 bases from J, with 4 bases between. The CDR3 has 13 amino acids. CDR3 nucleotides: TGTGCCAGCAGCGTAGGCAGCTACAATGAGCAGTTCTTC. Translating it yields CASSVGSYNEQFF.

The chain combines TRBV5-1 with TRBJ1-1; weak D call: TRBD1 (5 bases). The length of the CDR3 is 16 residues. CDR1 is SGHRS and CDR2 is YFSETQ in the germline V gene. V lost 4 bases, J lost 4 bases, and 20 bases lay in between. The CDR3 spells CASSPTRGGEGTEAFF. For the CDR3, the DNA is TGCGCCAGCAGCCCGACCCGGGGAGGGGAAGGCACTGAAGCTTTCTTT.

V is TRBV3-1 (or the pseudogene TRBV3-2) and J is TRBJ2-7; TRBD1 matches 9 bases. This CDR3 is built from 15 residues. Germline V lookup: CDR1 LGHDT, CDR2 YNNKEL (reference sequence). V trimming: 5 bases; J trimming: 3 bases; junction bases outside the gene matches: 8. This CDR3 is CASSSDRGTIYEQYF. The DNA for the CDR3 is TGTGCCAGCAGCAGCGACAGGGGGACCATCTACGAGCAGTACTTC.

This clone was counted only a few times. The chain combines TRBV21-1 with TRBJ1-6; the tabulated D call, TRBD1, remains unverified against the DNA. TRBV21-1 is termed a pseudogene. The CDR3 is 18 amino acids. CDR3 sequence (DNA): TGTGCCAGCACCCCGGACAGGGGGCTTATTATCGATAATTCACCCCTCCACTTT. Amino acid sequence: CASTPDRGLIIDNSPLHF.

CDR3 nucleotides: TGTGCCAGCAACCTAGCGGGGGTAACAAGCACAGATACGCAGTATTTT. This translates into CASNLAGVTSTDTQYF. The chain employs TRBV19 and TRBJ2-3; 10 bases are a match to TRBD2. The CDR3 contains 16 residues. Germline values: CDR1 LNHDA, CDR2 SQIVND (reference sequence). J gave up 0 bases and V 9 bases, and 9 bases lay outside the gene matches.

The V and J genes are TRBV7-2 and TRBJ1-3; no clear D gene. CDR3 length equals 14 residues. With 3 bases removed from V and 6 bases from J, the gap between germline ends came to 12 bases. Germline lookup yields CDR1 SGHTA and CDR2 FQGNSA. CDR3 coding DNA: TGTGCCAGCAGCTTTAGGCCCTCCCCAAACACCATATATTTT. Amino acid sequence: CASSFRPSPNTIYF.

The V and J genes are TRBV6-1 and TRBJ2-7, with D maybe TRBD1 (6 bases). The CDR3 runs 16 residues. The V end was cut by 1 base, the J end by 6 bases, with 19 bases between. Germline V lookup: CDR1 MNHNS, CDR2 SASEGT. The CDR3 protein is CASSEGGQGWSGEQYF. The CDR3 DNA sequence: TGTGCCAGCAGTGAAGGAGGGCAGGGGTGGTCTGGCGAGCAGTACTTC.

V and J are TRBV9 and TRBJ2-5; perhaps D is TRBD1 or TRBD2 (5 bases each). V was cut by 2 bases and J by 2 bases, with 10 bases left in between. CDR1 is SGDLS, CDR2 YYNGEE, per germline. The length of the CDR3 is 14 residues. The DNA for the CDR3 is TGTGCCAGCAGCGTGTCGGGGCAGCAAGAGACCCAGTACTTC. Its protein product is CASSVSGQQETQYF.

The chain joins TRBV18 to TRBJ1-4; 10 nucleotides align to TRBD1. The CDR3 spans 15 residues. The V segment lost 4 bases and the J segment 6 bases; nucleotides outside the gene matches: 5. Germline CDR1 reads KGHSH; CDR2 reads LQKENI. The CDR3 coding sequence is TGTGCCAGCTCACGAACCGGGACAGGGGATGAAAAACTGTTTTTT. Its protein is CASSRTGTGDEKLFF.

CDR3 loop: CASSFTGDTGELFF. Written as DNA, the CDR3 is TGTGCCAGCAGCTTTACAGGGGACACCGGGGAGCTGTTTTTT. The chain employs TRBV5-4 and TRBJ2-2, with 7 positions matching TRBD1. In germline, CDR1 is SGHNT, CDR2 YYREEE (reference sequence). The length of the CDR3 is 14 residues. J lost 3 bases, V lost 2 bases, and 1 base had no gene match.

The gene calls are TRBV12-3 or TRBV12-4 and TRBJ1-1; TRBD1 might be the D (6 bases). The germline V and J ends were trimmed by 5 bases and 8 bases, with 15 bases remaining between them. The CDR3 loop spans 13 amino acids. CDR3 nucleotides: TGTGCCAGCAGTACAGGGTCAAGTTTGGAAGCTTTCTTT. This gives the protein CASSTGSSLEAFF.

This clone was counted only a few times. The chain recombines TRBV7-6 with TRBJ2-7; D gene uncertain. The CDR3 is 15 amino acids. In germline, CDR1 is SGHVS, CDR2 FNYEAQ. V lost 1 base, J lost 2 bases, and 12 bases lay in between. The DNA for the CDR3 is TGTGCCAGCAGCTTAGAAGGCTCGGGCGCCTACGAGCAGTACTTC. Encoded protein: CASSLEGSGAYEQYF.

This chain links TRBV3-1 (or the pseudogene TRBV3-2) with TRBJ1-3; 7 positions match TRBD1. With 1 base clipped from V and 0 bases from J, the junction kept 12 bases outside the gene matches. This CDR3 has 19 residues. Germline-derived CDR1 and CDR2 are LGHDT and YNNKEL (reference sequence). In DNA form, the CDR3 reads TGTGCCAGCAGCCAAGTCGGGGGAAGGGGGCCCTTCTCTGGAAACACCATATATTTT. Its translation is CASSQVGGRGPFSGNTIYF.

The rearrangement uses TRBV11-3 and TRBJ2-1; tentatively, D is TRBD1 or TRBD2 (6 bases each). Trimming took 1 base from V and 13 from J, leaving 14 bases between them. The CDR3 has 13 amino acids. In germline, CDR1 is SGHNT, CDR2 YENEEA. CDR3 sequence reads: CASSLVQEGGQFF. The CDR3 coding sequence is TGTGCCAGCAGCTTAGTCCAAGAGGGGGGCCAGTTCTTC.

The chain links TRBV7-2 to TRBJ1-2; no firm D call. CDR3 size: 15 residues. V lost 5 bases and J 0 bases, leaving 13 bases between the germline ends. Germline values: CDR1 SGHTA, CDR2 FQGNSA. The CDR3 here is CASSPRPVPNYGYTF. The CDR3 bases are TGTGCCAGCAGCCCCCGACCGGTCCCTAACTATGGCTACACCTTC.

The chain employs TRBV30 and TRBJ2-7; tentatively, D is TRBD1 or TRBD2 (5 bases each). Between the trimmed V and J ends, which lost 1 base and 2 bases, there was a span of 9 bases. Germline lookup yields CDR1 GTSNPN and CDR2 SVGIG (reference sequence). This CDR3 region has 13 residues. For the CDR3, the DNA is TGTGCCTGGAGTGGGGGGACGGCCTACGAGCAGTACTTC. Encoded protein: CAWSGGTAYEQYF. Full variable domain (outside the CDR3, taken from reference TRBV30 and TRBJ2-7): SQTIHQWPATLVQPVGSPLSLECTVEGTSNPNLYWYRQAAGRGLQLLFYSVGIGQISSEVPQNLSASRPQDRQFILSSKKLLLSDSGFYLCAWSGGTAYEQYFGPGTRLTVT.

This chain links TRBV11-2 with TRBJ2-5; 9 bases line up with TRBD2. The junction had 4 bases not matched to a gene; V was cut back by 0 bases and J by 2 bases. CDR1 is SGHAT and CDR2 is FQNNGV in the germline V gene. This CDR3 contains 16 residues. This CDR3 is CASSLEAGGWQETQYF. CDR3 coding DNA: TGTGCCAGCAGCTTAGAGGCGGGAGGGTGGCAAGAGACCCAGTACTTC.

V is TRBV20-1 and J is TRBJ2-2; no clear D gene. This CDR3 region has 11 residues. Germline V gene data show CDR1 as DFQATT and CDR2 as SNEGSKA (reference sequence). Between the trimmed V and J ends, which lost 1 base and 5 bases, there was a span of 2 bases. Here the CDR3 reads CSARVTGELFF. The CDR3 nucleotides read TGCAGTGCTAGAGTGACCGGGGAGCTGTTTTTT.